This T cell receptor (beta chain) was recorded in a study of beta chain features in type 1 diabetes. Regarding the study as a whole: More deletions and fewer insertions at VDJ junctions were found in patients with type 1 diabetes. The study found moderately but significantly shorter TCRB CDR3s in all four CD4+ subsets of Type 1 diabetes patients. A greater similarity of naive, central memory and Treg TCRB repertoires was seen among patients than among healthy donors.

CD45RO/CCR7/CD25/CD127/CD95/CD27 sorting isolated CD4+ naive, central memory, regulatory and stem cell-like memory cells. Without exception, sorted populations had purity beyond 95%. This clone appeared a few times. Its antigen is undetermined. Germline V gene lookup returns CDR1 SGHRS and CDR2 YFSETQ. This CDR3 is built from 13 residues. The ends were cut back, 0 bases at V and 4 bases at J, with 7 bases in the middle. The study reverse transcribed the entire isolated RNA, so it sequenced expressed TCRB transcripts. Only in-frame clones appear in the TCRdb table, and some are missing; sequencing was by immunoSEQ multiplex PCR. The data contain about 240,000 clones, roughly 13% of them singletons.

This TCR was sampled from a man under 40 with type 1 diabetes. Sequenced sample: naive CD4+ T cells from blood. The chain is built from TRBV5-1 and TRBJ1-2; D is unclear. DNA for the CDR3: TGCGCCAGCAGCTTGGACAGCACCTATGGCTACACCTTC. Translation gives CASSLDSTYGYTF.